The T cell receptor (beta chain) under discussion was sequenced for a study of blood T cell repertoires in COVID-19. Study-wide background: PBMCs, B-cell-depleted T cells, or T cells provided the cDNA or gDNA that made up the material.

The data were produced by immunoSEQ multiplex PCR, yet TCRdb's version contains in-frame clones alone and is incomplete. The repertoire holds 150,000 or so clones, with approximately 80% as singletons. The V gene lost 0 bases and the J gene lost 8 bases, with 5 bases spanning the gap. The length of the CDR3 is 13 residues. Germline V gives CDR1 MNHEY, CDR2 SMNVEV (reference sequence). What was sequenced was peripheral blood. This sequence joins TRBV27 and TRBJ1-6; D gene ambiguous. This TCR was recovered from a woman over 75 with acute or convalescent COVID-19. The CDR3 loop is CASSLSEDSPLHF. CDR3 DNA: TGTGCCAGCAGTTTATCAGAGGATTCACCCCTCCACTTT.